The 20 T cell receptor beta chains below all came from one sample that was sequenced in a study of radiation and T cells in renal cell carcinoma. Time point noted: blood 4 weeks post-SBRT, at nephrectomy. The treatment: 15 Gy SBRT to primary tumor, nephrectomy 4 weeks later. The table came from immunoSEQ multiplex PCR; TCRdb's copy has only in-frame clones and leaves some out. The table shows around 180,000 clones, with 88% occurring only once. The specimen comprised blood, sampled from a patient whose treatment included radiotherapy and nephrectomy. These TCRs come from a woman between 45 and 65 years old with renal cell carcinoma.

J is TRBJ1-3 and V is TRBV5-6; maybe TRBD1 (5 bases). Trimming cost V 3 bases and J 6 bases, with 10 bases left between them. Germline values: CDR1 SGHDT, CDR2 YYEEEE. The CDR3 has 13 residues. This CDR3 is CASSYPGTNTIYF. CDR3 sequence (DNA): TGTGCCAGCAGCTATCCAGGGACAAACACCATATATTTT. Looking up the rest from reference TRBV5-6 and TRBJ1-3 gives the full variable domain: DAGVTQSPTHLIKTRGQQVTLRCSPKSGHDTVSWYQQALGQGPQFIFQYYEEEERQRGNFPDRFSGHQFPNYSSELNVNALLLGDSALYLCASSYPGTNTIYFGEGSWLTVV.

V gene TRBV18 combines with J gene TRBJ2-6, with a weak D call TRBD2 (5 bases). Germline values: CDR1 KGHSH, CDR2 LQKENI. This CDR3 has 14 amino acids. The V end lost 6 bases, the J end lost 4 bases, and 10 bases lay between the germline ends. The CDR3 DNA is TGTGCCAGCTCCGCGGGCTCCGGGGCCAACGTCCTGACTTTC. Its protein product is CASSAGSGANVLTF.

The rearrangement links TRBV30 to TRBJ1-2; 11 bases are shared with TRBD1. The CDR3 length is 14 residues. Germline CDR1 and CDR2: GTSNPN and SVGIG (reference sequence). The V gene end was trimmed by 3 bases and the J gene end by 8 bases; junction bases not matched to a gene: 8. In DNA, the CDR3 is TGTGCCTGGAGCCCGGGACAGGGGGAAGGCGGCTACACCTTC. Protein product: CAWSPGQGEGGYTF.

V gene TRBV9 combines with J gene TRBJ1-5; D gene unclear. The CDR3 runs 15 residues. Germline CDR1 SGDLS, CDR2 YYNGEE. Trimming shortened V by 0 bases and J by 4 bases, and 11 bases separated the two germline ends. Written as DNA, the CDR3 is TGTGCCAGCAGCGTAGGGCTTAGGGTTAATCAGCCCCAGCATTTT. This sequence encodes CASSVGLRVNQPQHF.

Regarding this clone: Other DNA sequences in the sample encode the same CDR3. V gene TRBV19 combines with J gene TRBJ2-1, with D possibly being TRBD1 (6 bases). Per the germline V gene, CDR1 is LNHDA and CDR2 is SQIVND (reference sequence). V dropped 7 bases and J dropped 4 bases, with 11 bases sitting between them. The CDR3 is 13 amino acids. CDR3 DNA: TGTGCCAGTACCGGGACACTTTACAATGAGCAGTTCTTC. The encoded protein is CASTGTLYNEQFF.

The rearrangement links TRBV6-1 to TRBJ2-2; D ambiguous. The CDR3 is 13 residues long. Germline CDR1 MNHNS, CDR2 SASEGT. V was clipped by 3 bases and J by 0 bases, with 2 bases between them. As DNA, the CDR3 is TGTGCCAGCAGTGATCCGAACACCGGGGAGCTGTTTTTT. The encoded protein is CASSDPNTGELFF.

The CDR3 DNA is TGTGCCAGCAGCCAAGATTTGATAGGGGTGCAGTACTTC. It codes for CASSQDLIGVQYF. V gene TRBV14 combines with J gene TRBJ2-7, with D possibly TRBD1 on 5 matching bases. Trimming cost V 0 bases and J 9 bases, with 12 bases left between them. Germline-derived CDR1 and CDR2 are SGHDN and FVKESK. This CDR3 region has 13 residues.

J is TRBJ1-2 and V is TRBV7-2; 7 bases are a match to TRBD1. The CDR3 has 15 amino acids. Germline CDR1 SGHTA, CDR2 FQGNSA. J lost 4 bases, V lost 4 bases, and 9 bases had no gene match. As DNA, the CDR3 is TGTGCCAGCAGCTCGGGGACAGTGCTGATCTATGGCTACACCTTC. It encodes CASSSGTVLIYGYTF.

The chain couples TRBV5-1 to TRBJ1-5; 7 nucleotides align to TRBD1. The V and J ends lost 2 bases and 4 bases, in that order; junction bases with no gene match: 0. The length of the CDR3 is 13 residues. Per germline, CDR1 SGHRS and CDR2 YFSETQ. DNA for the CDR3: TGCGCCAGCAGCTTACAGGGGAATCAGCCCCAGCATTTT. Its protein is CASSLQGNQPQHF.

The DNA of the CDR3 is TGTGCCAGCTCACCCCTACCCCCAGCCATGAACACTGAAGCTTTCTTT. Its translation: CASSPLPPAMNTEAFF. The rearrangement joins TRBV18 to TRBJ1-1; no reliable D call. CDR3 length: 16 amino acids. V was pared by 3 bases and J by 0 bases, with 14 bases between. Germline V gene lookup returns CDR1 KGHSH and CDR2 LQKENI.

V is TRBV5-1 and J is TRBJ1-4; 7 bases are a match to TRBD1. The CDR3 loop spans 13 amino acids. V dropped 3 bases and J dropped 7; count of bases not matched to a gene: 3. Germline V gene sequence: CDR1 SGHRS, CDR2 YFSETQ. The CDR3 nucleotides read TGCGCCAGCAGCTCGACAGGGAGTGAAAAACTGTTTTTT. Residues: CASSSTGSEKLFF. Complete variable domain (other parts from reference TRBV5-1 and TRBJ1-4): KAGVTQTPRYLIKTRGQQVTLSCSPISGHRSVSWYQQTPGQGLQFLFEYFSETQRNKGNFPGRFSGRQFSNSRSEMNVSTLELGDSALYLCASSSTGSEKLFFGSGTQLSVL.

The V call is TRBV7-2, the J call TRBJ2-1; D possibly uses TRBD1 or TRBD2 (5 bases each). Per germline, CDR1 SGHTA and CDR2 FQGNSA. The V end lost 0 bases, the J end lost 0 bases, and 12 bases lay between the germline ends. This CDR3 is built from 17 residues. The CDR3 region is CASSLALGPSSYNEQFF. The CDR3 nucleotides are TGTGCCAGCAGCTTAGCATTGGGACCTAGCTCCTACAATGAGCAGTTCTTC.

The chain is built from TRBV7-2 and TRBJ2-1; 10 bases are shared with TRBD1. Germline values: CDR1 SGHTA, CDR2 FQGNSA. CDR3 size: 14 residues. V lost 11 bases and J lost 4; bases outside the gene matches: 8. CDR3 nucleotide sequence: TGTGCCTCTGATCGGGGACAGGGGTACAATGAGCAGTTCTTC. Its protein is CASDRGQGYNEQFF.

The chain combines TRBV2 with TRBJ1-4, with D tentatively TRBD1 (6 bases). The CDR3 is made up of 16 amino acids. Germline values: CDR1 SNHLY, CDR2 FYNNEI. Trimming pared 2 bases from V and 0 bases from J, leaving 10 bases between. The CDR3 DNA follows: TGTGCCAGCAGTGAACTAGGACAGCCAACTAATGAAAAACTGTTTTTT. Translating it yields CASSELGQPTNEKLFF.

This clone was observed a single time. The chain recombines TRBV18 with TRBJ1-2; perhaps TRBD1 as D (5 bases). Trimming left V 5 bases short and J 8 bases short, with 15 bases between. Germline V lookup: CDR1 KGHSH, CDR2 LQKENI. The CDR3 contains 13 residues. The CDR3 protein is CASSFDRQQGYTF. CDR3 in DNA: TGTGCCAGCTCATTCGATCGACAGCAGGGCTACACCTTC.

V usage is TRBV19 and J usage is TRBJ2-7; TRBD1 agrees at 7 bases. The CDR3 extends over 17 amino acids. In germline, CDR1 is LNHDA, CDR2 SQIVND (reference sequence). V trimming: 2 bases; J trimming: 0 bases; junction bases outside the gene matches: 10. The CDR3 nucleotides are TGTGCCAGTAGTATAAGCTCCCTACAGGGGAGCTCCTACGAGCAGTACTTC. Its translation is CASSISSLQGSSYEQYF.

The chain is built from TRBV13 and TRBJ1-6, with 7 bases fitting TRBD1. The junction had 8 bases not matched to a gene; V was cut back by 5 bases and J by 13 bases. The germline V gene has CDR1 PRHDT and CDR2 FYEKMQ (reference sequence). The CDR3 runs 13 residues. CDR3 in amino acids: CASSVDRSSPLHF. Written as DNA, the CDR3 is TGTGCCAGCAGCGTGGACAGGTCGTCGCCCCTCCACTTT.

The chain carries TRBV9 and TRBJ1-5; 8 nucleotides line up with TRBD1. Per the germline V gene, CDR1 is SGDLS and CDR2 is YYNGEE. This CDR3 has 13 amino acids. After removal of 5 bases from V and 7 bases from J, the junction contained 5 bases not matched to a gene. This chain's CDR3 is CASRTGQGQPQHF. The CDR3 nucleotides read TGTGCCAGCAGAACCGGACAGGGCCAGCCCCAGCATTTT. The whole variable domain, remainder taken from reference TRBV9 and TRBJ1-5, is DSGVTQTPKHLITATGQRVTLRCSPRSGDLSVYWYQQSLDQGLQFLIQYYNGEERAKGNILERFSAQQFPDLHSELNLSSLELGDSALYFCASRTGQGQPQHFGDGTRLSIL.

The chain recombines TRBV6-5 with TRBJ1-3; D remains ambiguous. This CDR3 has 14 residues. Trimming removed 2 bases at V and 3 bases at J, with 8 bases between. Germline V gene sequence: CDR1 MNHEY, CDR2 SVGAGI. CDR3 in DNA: TGTGCCAGCAGTTACGCACGTTTTGGAAACACCATATATTTT. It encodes CASSYARFGNTIYF.

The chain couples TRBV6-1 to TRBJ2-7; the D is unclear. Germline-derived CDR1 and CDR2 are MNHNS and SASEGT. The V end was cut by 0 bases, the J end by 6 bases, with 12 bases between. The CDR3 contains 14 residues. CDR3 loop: CASSEAALLPEQYF. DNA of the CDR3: TGTGCCAGCAGTGAAGCGGCCCTTTTACCCGAGCAGTACTTC.